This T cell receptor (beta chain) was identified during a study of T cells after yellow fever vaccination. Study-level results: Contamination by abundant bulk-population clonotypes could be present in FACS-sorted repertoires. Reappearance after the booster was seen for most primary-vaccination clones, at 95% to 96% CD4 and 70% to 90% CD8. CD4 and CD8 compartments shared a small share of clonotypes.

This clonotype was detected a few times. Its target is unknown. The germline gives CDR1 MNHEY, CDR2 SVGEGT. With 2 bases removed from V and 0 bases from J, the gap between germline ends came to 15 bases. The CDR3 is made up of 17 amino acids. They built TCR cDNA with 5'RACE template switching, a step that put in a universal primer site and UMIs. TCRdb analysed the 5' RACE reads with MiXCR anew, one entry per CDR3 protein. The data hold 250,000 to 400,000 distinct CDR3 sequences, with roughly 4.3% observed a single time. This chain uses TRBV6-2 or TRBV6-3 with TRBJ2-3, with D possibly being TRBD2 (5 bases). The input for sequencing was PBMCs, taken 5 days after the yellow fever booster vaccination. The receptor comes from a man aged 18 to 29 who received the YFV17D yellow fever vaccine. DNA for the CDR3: TGTGCCAGCAGTTACGACTCTACCGGGGAAAGCACAGATACGCAGTATTTT. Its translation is CASSYDSTGESTDTQYF.